These 29 T cell receptor beta chains came from one sample sequenced in a study of blood T cell repertoires in COVID-19. Here immunoSEQ multiplex PCR was the method, and the copy in TCRdb shows in-frame clones only, minus some. The sample has about 280,000 clones; 70% to 90% are singletons. The material sequenced was PBMCs or T cells enriched from blood (not recorded which). All receptors come from a young woman with acute COVID-19.

In its sample, this clone was seen once. The chain links TRBV3-1 (or the pseudogene TRBV3-2) to TRBJ2-7, with TRBD2 matching 10 bases. Germline loops: CDR1 LGHDT, CDR2 YNNKEL (reference sequence). The CDR3 runs 15 residues. V lost 0 bases and J lost 6; bases outside the gene matches: 5. The CDR3 is CASSQESSGSTEQYF. The CDR3 nucleotides are TGTGCCAGCAGCCAAGAATCTAGCGGGAGTACCGAGCAGTACTTC.

The chain combines TRBV5-6 with TRBJ2-5; perhaps TRBD2 as D (5 bases). V was pared by 2 bases and J by 4 bases, with 15 bases between. CDR1 SGHDT and CDR2 YYEEEE come from the germline V gene. The CDR3 is 15 residues long. CDR3: CASSFAGEGRETQYF. The CDR3 nucleotides read TGTGCCAGCAGCTTCGCAGGAGAGGGTCGAGAGACCCAGTACTTC.

The chain's CDR3 is CASSQAPGQGLAGVRNEQFF. In DNA form, the CDR3 reads TGCGCCAGCAGCCAAGCCCCCGGACAGGGACTAGCGGGAGTCCGGAATGAGCAGTTCTTC. The chain has TRBV4-1 and TRBJ2-1; 14 bases align to TRBD2. This CDR3 comprises 20 residues. From germline, CDR1 is MGHRA and CDR2 YSYEKL. J lost 7 bases, V lost 1 base, and 15 bases had no gene match.

The chain is built from TRBV27 and TRBJ2-1, with 10 bases matching TRBD1. CDR3 length: 16 residues. CDR1 MNHEY and CDR2 SMNVEV come from the germline V gene (reference sequence). V lost 6 bases, J lost 2 bases, and 7 bases stayed unmatched. The chain's CDR3 is CASRPTGTGAYNEQFF. The CDR3 DNA sequence: TGTGCCAGCAGACCAACCGGGACAGGGGCCTACAATGAGCAGTTCTTC.

V and J are TRBV30 and TRBJ1-4; D is undetermined. CDR1 and CDR2 from the germline V gene are GTSNPN and SVGIG (reference sequence). The CDR3 is 12 amino acids. The V and J ends lost 4 bases and 8 bases respectively, with 11 bases between them. The CDR3 DNA reads as TGTGCCTGGACCATCTTCGGGGAAAAACTGTTTTTT. As protein: CAWTIFGEKLFF.

The CDR3 spells CASSLVSAGEPYEQYF. CDR3 bases: TGTGCCAGCAGTTTGGTCTCGGCGGGCGAACCCTACGAGCAGTACTTC. The chain links TRBV28 to TRBJ2-7; D perhaps matches TRBD2 (5 bases). In germline, CDR1 is MDHEN, CDR2 SYDVKM. Trimming took off 3 bases at V and 2 bases at J, with 17 bases between the two ends. CDR3 size: 16 residues. Full variable domain (remainder filled in from reference TRBV28 and TRBJ2-7): DVKVTQSSRYLVKRTGEKVFLECVQDMDHENMFWYRQDPGLGLRLIYFSYDVKMKEKGDIPEGYSVSREKKERFSLILESASTNQTSMYLCASSLVSAGEPYEQYFGPGTRLTVT.

The chain couples TRBV2 to TRBJ1-2; TRBD1 matches at 7 bases. CDR1 is SNHLY, CDR2 FYNNEI, per germline. V shed 8 bases and J 2 bases; nucleotides not matched to a gene: 5. The CDR3 is 13 amino acids. The CDR3 spells CASDREDNYGYTF. The DNA for the CDR3 is TGTGCCAGCGACAGGGAGGACAACTATGGCTACACCTTC.

This chain links TRBV27 with TRBJ2-1; the D is unclear. The CDR3 consists of 12 residues. Looked up from germline, CDR1 is MNHEY and CDR2 is SMNVEV (reference sequence). The germline V and J ends were trimmed by 4 bases and 9 bases, with 10 bases remaining between them. CDR3 protein: CASSSPRLEQFF. CDR3 nucleotides: TGTGCCAGCAGTTCCCCACGACTTGAGCAGTTCTTC.

The chain links TRBV6-1 to TRBJ1-3; D is unresolved. The germline V and J ends were trimmed by 0 bases and 1 base, with 10 bases remaining between them. The CDR3 is 16 amino acids. Germline V lookup: CDR1 MNHNS, CDR2 SASEGT. The CDR3 region is CASSEALSESGNTIYF. In nucleotides, the CDR3 is TGTGCCAGCAGTGAAGCCTTAAGCGAATCTGGAAACACCATATATTTT.

The chain links TRBV28 to TRBJ1-1; TRBD1 matches 7 bases. This CDR3 has 14 residues. Trimming cost V 8 bases and J 6 bases; bases outside gene matches: 12. Germline CDR1 is MDHEN and CDR2 is SYDVKM. This CDR3 is CASVVSQGVSEAFF. CDR3 DNA: TGTGCCAGCGTAGTGAGTCAGGGGGTTTCTGAAGCTTTCTTT.

V is TRBV12-3 or TRBV12-4 and J is TRBJ2-7; D might be TRBD2 (5 bases). V was pared by 1 base and J by 5 bases, with 9 bases between. The CDR3 contains 13 residues. The CDR3 is CASSLGVRDEQYF. The CDR3 DNA reads TGTGCCAGCAGTTTAGGAGTGAGGGACGAGCAGTACTTC.

This sequence joins TRBV10-3 and TRBJ1-5; weak D call: TRBD1 (6 bases). The CDR3 totals 14 residues. The germline CDR1 and CDR2 sequences are ENHRY and SYGVKD. Trimming removed 2 bases at V and 11 bases at J, with 16 bases between. CDR3 DNA sequence: TGTGCCATCAGTGAGGGGCTCAGGGGAGGGACCCAGCATTTT. Protein: CAISEGLRGGTQHF.

The rearrangement uses TRBV10-3 and TRBJ2-7; TRBD1 is a possible D gene (6 bases). CDR1 and CDR2 from the germline V gene are ENHRY and SYGVKD. This CDR3 is built from 16 residues. Deletions cut 2 bases from V and 4 bases from J, with 18 bases between. The DNA for the CDR3 is TGTGCCATCAGTGAGAGACAGGTCCTTAAAGGGTACGAGCAGTACTTC. Translation gives CAISERQVLKGYEQYF.

The rearrangement uses TRBV15 and TRBJ2-3; 8 bases are shared with TRBD2. The CDR3 consists of 16 residues. Trimming at V came to 5 bases and at J to 7 bases, leaving 14 bases not matched to a gene. Germline CDR1 is LNHNV and CDR2 is YYDKDF (reference sequence). The CDR3 coding sequence is TGTGCCACCAGCCTTGGCACGGCGGGAGGTATGAATACGCAGTATTTT. It specifies CATSLGTAGGMNTQYF.

The V call is TRBV5-1, the J call TRBJ1-1; 8 positions match TRBD1. Germline lookup yields CDR1 SGHRS and CDR2 YFSETQ. The length of the CDR3 is 14 residues. Germline trimming cut 3 bases from V and 3 bases from J; bases unmatched to any gene: 4. CDR3 nucleotides: TGCGCCAGCAGCTCAGGACAGGGAGACACTGAAGCTTTCTTT. Encoded protein: CASSSGQGDTEAFF. Full variable domain (remainder filled in from reference TRBV5-1 and TRBJ1-1): KAGVTQTPRYLIKTRGQQVTLSCSPISGHRSVSWYQQTPGQGLQFLFEYFSETQRNKGNFPGRFSGRQFSNSRSEMNVSTLELGDSALYLCASSSGQGDTEAFFGQGTRLTVV.

V and J are TRBV6-5 and TRBJ1-4; no definite D call. This CDR3 comprises 16 residues. V lost 2 bases to trimming and J lost 4 bases, with 14 bases between them. CDR1 is MNHEY, CDR2 SVGAGI, per germline. DNA for the CDR3: TGTGCCAGCAGTTACGTCGGACTGGGGAATAATGAAAAACTGTTTTTT. Its translation: CASSYVGLGNNEKLFF.

The chain employs TRBV24-1 and TRBJ2-7; 9 bases align to TRBD1. This CDR3 comprises 14 residues. The germline V gene has CDR1 KGHDR and CDR2 SFDVKD. The V and J ends lost 7 bases and 5 bases, in that order; junction bases with no gene match: 8. The CDR3 DNA reads TGTGCCACCAGGGGGACAGGGATAAGGGACGAGCAGTACTTC. Translated: CATRGTGIRDEQYF.

The chain has TRBV6-2 or TRBV6-3 and TRBJ2-1, with a tentative D call TRBD2 (5 bases). CDR3 length: 15 amino acids. Per the germline V gene, CDR1 is MNHEY and CDR2 is SVGEGT. The germline V and J ends were trimmed by 3 bases and 2 bases, with 11 bases remaining between them. CDR3: CASSYLARAYNEQFF. CDR3 DNA sequence: TGTGCCAGCAGTTATTTAGCGAGAGCCTACAATGAGCAGTTCTTC.

On this clone: Just one base apart from a much larger clone, this may be a read error. At the DNA level, this CDR3 is encoded by other sequences in the same sample as well. The rearrangement joins TRBV7-6 to TRBJ2-2; TRBD1 matches 8 bases. CDR1 and CDR2 (germline): SGHVS, FNYEAQ. This CDR3 comprises 15 residues. Losses at the gene ends were 5 bases for V and 0 bases for J; bases not matched to a gene: 2. The CDR3 here is CASSLQGANTGELFF. CDR3 DNA: TGTGCCAGCAGCCTACAGGGGGCGAACACCGGGGAGCTGTTTTTT.

This clone has a single count. This sequence joins TRBV19 and TRBJ1-2; 7 bases line up with TRBD1. J gave up 1 base and V 7 bases, and 12 bases lay outside the gene matches. The CDR3 loop spans 16 amino acids. From germline, CDR1 is LNHDA and CDR2 SQIVND (reference sequence). The CDR3 sequence is CASTPGTAANNYGYTF. The CDR3 coding sequence is TGTGCCAGTACCCCTGGGACAGCCGCGAATAACTATGGCTACACCTTC.

The rearrangement uses TRBV20-1 and TRBJ2-1; possibly TRBD2 for D (5 bases). The CDR3 spans 11 residues. CDR1 DFQATT and CDR2 SNEGSKA come from the germline V gene (reference sequence). V was shortened by 5 bases and J by 10 bases, with 12 bases between the two germline ends. CDR3 bases: TGCAGTGCTCAAAAACTAGGAGAGCAGTTCTTC. Encoded protein: CSAQKLGEQFF.

The chain has TRBV28 and TRBJ2-7; D ambiguous. V was trimmed by 4 bases and J by 3 bases, leaving 13 bases between them. The germline gives CDR1 MDHEN, CDR2 SYDVKM. CDR3 length: 14 amino acids. CDR3 in DNA: TGTGCCAGCAGTTCCCCCTCGGGTTACTACGAGCAGTACTTC. Its protein is CASSSPSGYYEQYF.

The chain carries TRBV23-1 and TRBJ2-7, with TRBD2 matching over 8 bases. TRBV23-1 belongs to the ORF category, with a function that is uncertain. V gave up 4 bases and J gave up 6 bases; unmatched junction bases: 14. The length of the CDR3 is 16 residues. CDR3 protein: CASSRAGLDSFGEQYF. The DNA of the CDR3 is TGCGCCAGCAGTCGAGCGGGACTAGATTCCTTCGGCGAGCAGTACTTC.

The chain has TRBV29-1 and TRBJ2-7; 11 positions agree with TRBD1. This CDR3 spans 13 amino acids. The V gene's germline CDR1 is SQVTM and CDR2 ANQGSEA. The J segment lost 4 bases and the V segment lost 7 bases, leaving 6 bases of the junction unmatched. The CDR3 spells CSARRDRGYEQYF. The CDR3 nucleotides are TGCAGCGCAAGACGGGACAGGGGGTACGAGCAGTACTTC.

About this clone: Distinct nucleotide sequences in the sample also encode this CDR3. The rearrangement uses TRBV28 and TRBJ1-5; D possibly corresponds to TRBD1 (5 bases). CDR1 is MDHEN and CDR2 is SYDVKM in the germline V gene. Trimming shortened V by 2 bases and J by 5 bases, and 7 bases separated the two germline ends. This CDR3 region has 13 residues. The chain's CDR3 is CASSLRGDQPQHF. In DNA form, the CDR3 reads TGTGCCAGCAGTTTACGGGGGGATCAGCCCCAGCATTTT.

This clone was seen once. This rearrangement joins TRBV19 to TRBJ2-2, with 7 bases that match TRBD1. Trimming removed 3 bases from V and 3 bases from J; junction bases left unmatched: 4. Looked up from germline, CDR1 is LNHDA and CDR2 is SQIVND (reference sequence). The CDR3 covers 15 residues. The CDR3: CASSISQGDTGELFF. For the CDR3, the DNA is TGTGCCAGTAGTATTAGCCAGGGGGACACCGGGGAGCTGTTTTTT.

The chain links TRBV7-9 to TRBJ2-2; 8 bases map to TRBD1. J was trimmed by 5 bases and V by 5 bases; bases with no gene match: 16. CDR1 is SEHNR, CDR2 FQNEAQ, per germline (reference sequence). The CDR3 spans 18 residues. The CDR3 DNA follows: TGTGCCAGCAGCCCCCCTTCAGGCAGGGGGCCTTCGACCGGGGAGCTGTTTTTT. Protein: CASSPPSGRGPSTGELFF. Drawing the rest from reference TRBV7-9 and TRBJ2-2, the complete variable domain is DTGVSQNPRHKITKRGQNVTFRCDPISEHNRLYWYRQTLGQGPEFLTYFQNEAQLEKSRLLSDRFSAERPKGSFSTLEIQRTEQGDSAMYLCASSPPSGRGPSTGELFFGEGSRLTVL.

The rearrangement joins TRBV30 to TRBJ2-7; perhaps TRBD2 as D (6 bases). The V gene lost 4 bases and the J gene lost 6 bases, with 16 bases spanning the gap. CDR1 is GTSNPN and CDR2 is SVGIG in the germline V gene (reference sequence). CDR3 length: 13 residues. The CDR3 loop reads CAWTGAEAFEQYF. The CDR3, as DNA: TGTGCCTGGACGGGAGCGGAAGCGTTCGAGCAGTACTTC.

This chain links TRBV3-1 (or the pseudogene TRBV3-2) with TRBJ1-2, with TRBD1 matching over 7 bases. Germline loops: CDR1 LGHDT, CDR2 YNNKEL (reference sequence). The CDR3 sequence is 15 residues long. Trimming removed 2 bases from V and 6 bases from J; junction bases left unmatched: 9. The CDR3 DNA reads as TGTGCCAGCAGCCAACCAGGGGGGAAAGGGAATGGCTACACCTTC. It specifies CASSQPGGKGNGYTF.